These T cell receptor beta chains were read from a single sample in a study of T cell responses to AZD1222 COVID-19 vaccine. Measured with immunoSEQ multiplex PCR; TCRdb has only the in-frame clones, and not every one. The sample includes 150,000 to 200,000 clones, 90% to 95% of them seen just once. The starting material was peripheral blood, obtained 28 days after the second AZD1222 dose. The origin of the receptors is an adult who received the AZD1222 COVID-19 vaccine. Both conserved end residues are part of each CDR3. Each record gives: CDR3 protein, J gene, V gene.

CDR3 protein: CASSLAGTAYEQYF
J gene: TRBJ2-7
V gene: TRBV5-1

CDR3 protein: CASSPLRWGASYNEQFF
J gene: TRBJ2-1
V gene: TRBV14

CDR3 protein: CASSSNRQGTSNQPQHF
J gene: TRBJ1-5
V gene: TRBV6-2/TRBV6-3

CDR3 protein: CASSLAHRGVQFYSNQPQHF
J gene: TRBJ1-5
V gene: TRBV7-2

CDR3 protein: CASSTGQGEKLFF
J gene: TRBJ1-4
V gene: TRBV7-9

CDR3 protein: CAISERVGAGYGYTF
J gene: TRBJ1-2
V gene: TRBV10-3

CDR3 protein: CSVSTNRDSPLHF
J gene: TRBJ1-6
V gene: TRBV29-1

CDR3 protein: CSASGQEQYF
J gene: TRBJ2-7
V gene: TRBV20-1

CDR3 protein: CASRPYPTGVNSPLHF
J gene: TRBJ1-6
V gene: TRBV3-1/TRBV3-2

CDR3 protein: CASSYRRFSYGYTF
J gene: TRBJ1-2
V gene: TRBV6-5

CDR3 protein: CASSLGGAGEYYGYTF
J gene: TRBJ1-2
V gene: TRBV28

CDR3 protein: CASSQGRNGLYNEQFF
J gene: TRBJ2-1
V gene: TRBV4-1

CDR3 protein: CASSFPGELFF
J gene: TRBJ2-2
V gene: TRBV6-2/TRBV6-3

CDR3 protein: CASGLSLNTEAFF
J gene: TRBJ1-1
V gene: TRBV12-5

CDR3 protein: CASSFSAYTEAFF
J gene: TRBJ1-1
V gene: TRBV12-3/TRBV12-4

CDR3 protein: CASSLGRDSGNTIYF
J gene: TRBJ1-3
V gene: TRBV9

CDR3 protein: CASSSSGYPEAFF
J gene: TRBJ1-1
V gene: TRBV6-2/TRBV6-3

CDR3 protein: CASSPADRASEGYTF
J gene: TRBJ1-2
V gene: TRBV9

CDR3 protein: CASSVVRIEGWGEKLFF
J gene: TRBJ1-4
V gene: TRBV9

CDR3 protein: CASIPTTLMYYEQYF
J gene: TRBJ2-7
V gene: TRBV7-8

CDR3 protein: CASSTHRTGSGNTIYF
J gene: TRBJ1-3
V gene: TRBV19

CDR3 protein: CAWSRAGGAQETQYF
J gene: TRBJ2-5
V gene: TRBV30

CDR3 protein: CASSLVGTSGGDEQFF
J gene: TRBJ2-1
V gene: TRBV5-1

CDR3 protein: CASSFFSGNTIYF
J gene: TRBJ1-3
V gene: TRBV12-3/TRBV12-4

CDR3 protein: CASSLALGPAEAFF
J gene: TRBJ1-1
V gene: TRBV7-9

CDR3 protein: CASKPVENTEAFF
J gene: TRBJ1-1
V gene: TRBV27

CDR3 protein: CASSFSDRQGSYGYTF
J gene: TRBJ1-2
V gene: TRBV27

CDR3 protein: CATSRGTGRNTGELFF
J gene: TRBJ2-2
V gene: TRBV15

CDR3 protein: CASSSAAGMNTEAFF
J gene: TRBJ1-1
V gene: TRBV5-4

CDR3 protein: CASSGQKTQYF
J gene: TRBJ2-3
V gene: TRBV2

CDR3 protein: CASSSPIAGGQSYNEQFF
J gene: TRBJ2-1
V gene: TRBV5-1

CDR3 protein: CAWGRQGGVNTEAFF
J gene: TRBJ1-1
V gene: TRBV30

CDR3 protein: CASRSPADTQYF
J gene: TRBJ2-3
V gene: TRBV7-3

CDR3 protein: CASGLVRSPLHF
J gene: TRBJ1-6
V gene: TRBV12-5

CDR3 protein: CASSYEGNTEAFF
J gene: TRBJ1-1
V gene: TRBV5-1

CDR3 protein: CATQGTGPYGYTF
J gene: TRBJ1-2
V gene: TRBV28